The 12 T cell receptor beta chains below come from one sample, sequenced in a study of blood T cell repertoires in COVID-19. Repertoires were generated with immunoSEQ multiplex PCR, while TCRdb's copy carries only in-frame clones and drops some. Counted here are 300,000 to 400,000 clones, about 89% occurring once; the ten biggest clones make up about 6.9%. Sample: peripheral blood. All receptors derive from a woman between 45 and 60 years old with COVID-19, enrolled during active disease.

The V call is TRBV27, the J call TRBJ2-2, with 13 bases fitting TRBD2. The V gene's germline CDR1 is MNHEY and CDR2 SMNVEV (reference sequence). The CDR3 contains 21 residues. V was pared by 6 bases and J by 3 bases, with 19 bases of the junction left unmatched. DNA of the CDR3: TGTGCCAGCAGCCCCACGGGACTAGCGGGAACTCCATCGGGTTACACCGGGGAGCTGTTTTTT. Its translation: CASSPTGLAGTPSGYTGELFF.

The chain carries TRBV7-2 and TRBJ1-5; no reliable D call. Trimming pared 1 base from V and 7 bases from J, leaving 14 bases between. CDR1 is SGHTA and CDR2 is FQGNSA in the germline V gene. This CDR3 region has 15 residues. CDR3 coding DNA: TGTGCCAGCAGCTTAGGCAGCCAGGTATCCCAGCCCCAGCATTTT. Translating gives CASSLGSQVSQPQHF. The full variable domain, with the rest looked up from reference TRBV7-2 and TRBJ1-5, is GAGVSQSPSNKVTEKGKDVELRCDPISGHTALYWYRQSLGQGLEFLIYFQGNSAPDKSGLPSDRFSAERTGGSVSTLTIQRTQQEDSAVYLCASSLGSQVSQPQHFGDGTRLSIL.

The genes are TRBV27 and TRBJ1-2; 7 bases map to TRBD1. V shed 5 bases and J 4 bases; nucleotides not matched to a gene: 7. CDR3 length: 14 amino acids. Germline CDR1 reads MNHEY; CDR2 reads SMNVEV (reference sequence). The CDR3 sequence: CASSPSGTVYGYTF. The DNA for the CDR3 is TGTGCCAGCAGTCCTTCCGGGACAGTCTATGGCTACACCTTC.

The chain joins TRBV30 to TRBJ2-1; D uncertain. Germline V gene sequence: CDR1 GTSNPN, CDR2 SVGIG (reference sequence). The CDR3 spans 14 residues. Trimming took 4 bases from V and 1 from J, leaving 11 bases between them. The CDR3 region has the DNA TGTGCCTGGAACAAAGCGTTTTCCTACAATGAGCAGTTCTTC. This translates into CAWNKAFSYNEQFF.

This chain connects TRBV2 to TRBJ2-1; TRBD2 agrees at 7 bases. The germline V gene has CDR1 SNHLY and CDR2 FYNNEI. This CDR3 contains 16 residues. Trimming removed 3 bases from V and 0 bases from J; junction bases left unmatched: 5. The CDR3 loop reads CASSDTGGFSYNEQFF. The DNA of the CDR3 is TGTGCCAGCAGTGACACGGGAGGATTCTCCTACAATGAGCAGTTCTTC.

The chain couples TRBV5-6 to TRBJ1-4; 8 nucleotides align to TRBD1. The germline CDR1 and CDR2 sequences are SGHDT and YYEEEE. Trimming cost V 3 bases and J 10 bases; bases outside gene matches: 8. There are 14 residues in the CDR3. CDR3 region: CASSSGQGSGKLFF. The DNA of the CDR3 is TGTGCCAGCAGCTCCGGACAGGGATCCGGAAAACTGTTTTTT.

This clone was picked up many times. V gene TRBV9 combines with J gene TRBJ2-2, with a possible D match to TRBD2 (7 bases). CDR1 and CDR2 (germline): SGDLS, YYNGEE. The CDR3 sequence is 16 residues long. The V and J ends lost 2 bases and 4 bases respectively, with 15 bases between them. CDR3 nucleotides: TGTGCCAGCAGCGTGTTAGGGGGGGCAGGCACCGGGGAGCTGTTTTTT. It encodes CASSVLGGAGTGELFF.

The CDR3 loop is CASSPSGQNNSPLHF. The CDR3 region has the DNA TGTGCCAGCTCACCATCTGGACAGAATAATTCACCCCTCCACTTT. The J gene is TRBJ1-6, the V gene TRBV18, with D possibly TRBD1 on 6 matching bases. Per the germline V gene, CDR1 is KGHSH and CDR2 is LQKENI. The CDR3 is 15 residues long. V gave up 2 bases and J gave up 5 bases, with 10 bases separating them. The whole variable domain, remainder taken from reference TRBV18 and TRBJ1-6, is NAGVMQNPRHLVRRRGQEARLRCSPMKGHSHVYWYRQLPEEGLKFMVYLQKENIIDESGMPKERFSAEFPKEGPSILRIQQVVRGDSAAYFCASSPSGQNNSPLHFGNGTRLTVT.

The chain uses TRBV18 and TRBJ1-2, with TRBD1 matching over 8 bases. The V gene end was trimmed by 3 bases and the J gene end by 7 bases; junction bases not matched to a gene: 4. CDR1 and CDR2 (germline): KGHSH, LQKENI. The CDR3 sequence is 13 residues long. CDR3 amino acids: CASSPGQGGGYTF. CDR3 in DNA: TGTGCCAGCTCACCCGGACAGGGTGGTGGCTACACCTTC.

The CDR3 sequence: CASTGNEQFF. DNA for the CDR3: TGTGCCAGTACAGGTAATGAGCAGTTCTTC. This chain connects TRBV19 to TRBJ2-1; no firm D call. The CDR3 length is 10 residues. Germline CDR1 is LNHDA and CDR2 is SQIVND (reference sequence). Deletions cut 7 bases from V and 7 bases from J, with 5 bases between.

Here the CDR3 DNA reads TGTGCCAGCAGAGCAGGGAATTACTATGGCTACACCTTC. Translating it yields CASRAGNYYGYTF. The chain recombines TRBV14 with TRBJ1-2; TRBD1 is a possible D gene (5 bases). The V end lost 6 bases, the J end lost 3 bases, and 11 bases lay between the germline ends. The CDR3 covers 13 residues. Germline-derived CDR1 and CDR2 are SGHDN and FVKESK.

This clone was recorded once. This CDR3 reads CATSGTGVRDTQYF. The CDR3 DNA follows: TGTGCCACCAGTGGGACGGGAGTGAGAGATACGCAGTATTTT. The V call is TRBV24-1, the J call TRBJ2-3, with a possible D match to TRBD2 (6 bases). Per germline, CDR1 KGHDR and CDR2 SFDVKD. CDR3 length: 14 residues. Trimming removed 5 bases from V and 5 bases from J, with 13 bases in between.